A single TCR beta chain is shown here with its context. The antigen is not known. Here immunoSEQ multiplex PCR was the method, and the copy in TCRdb shows in-frame clones only, minus some. The data hold roughly 7,300 clones, with 60% to 85% observed a single time. Indicated time point: newly diagnosed, previously untreated cHL patient sample. The comparison group had newly diagnosed, previously untreated classical Hodgkin lymphoma. Germline loops: CDR1 SEHNR, CDR2 FQNEAQ (reference sequence). V dropped 3 bases and J dropped 4 bases, with 11 bases sitting between them. The CDR3 runs to 14 residues. These data originate in a study of PD-1 blockade in classical Hodgkin lymphoma. Findings and caveats of the study: Reports described newly diagnosed patients as having lower baseline TCR diversity than healthy donors. The origin of the repertoire differences remains undefined, with disease activity or prior therapy as possible causes.

This receptor was obtained from a human donor with classical Hodgkin lymphoma. Sequenced input: peripheral blood mononuclear cells (PBMCs). This chain connects TRBV7-9 to TRBJ2-3; D call uncertain. As DNA, the CDR3 is TGTGCCAGCAGCTTTTTCTCGGGCGCAGATACGCAGTATTTT. Its protein product is CASSFFSGADTQYF.